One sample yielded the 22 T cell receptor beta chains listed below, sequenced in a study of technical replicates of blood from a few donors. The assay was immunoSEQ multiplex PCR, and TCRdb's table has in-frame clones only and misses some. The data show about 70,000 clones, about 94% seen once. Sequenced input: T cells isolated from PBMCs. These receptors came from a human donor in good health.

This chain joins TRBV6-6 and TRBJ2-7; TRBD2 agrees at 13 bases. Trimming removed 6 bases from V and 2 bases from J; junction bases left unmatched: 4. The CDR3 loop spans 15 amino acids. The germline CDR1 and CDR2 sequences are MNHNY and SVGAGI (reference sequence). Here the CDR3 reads CASSSTSGRTYEQYF. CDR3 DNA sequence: TGTGCCAGCAGCTCGACTAGCGGGAGGACCTACGAGCAGTACTTC.

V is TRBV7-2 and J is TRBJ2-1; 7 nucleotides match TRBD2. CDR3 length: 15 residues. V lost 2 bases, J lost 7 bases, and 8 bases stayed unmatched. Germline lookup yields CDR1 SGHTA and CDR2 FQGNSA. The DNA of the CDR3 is TGTGCCAGCAGCTTATCGTGGCGGGAGTATAATGAGCAGTTCTTC. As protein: CASSLSWREYNEQFF.

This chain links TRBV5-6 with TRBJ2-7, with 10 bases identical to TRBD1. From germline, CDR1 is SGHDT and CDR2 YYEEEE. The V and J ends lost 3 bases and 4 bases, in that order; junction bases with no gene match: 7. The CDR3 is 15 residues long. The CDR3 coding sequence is TGTGCCAGCAGCTCCCAGACAGGGGGCCTTTACGAGCAGTACTTC. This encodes CASSSQTGGLYEQYF.

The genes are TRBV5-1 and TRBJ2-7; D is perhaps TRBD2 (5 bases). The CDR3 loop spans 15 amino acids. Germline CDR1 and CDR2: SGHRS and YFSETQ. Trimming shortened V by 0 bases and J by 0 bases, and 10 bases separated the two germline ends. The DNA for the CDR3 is TGCGCCAGCAGCTTGGGAGGGTCCTTCTCCTACGAGCAGTACTTC. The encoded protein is CASSLGGSFSYEQYF.

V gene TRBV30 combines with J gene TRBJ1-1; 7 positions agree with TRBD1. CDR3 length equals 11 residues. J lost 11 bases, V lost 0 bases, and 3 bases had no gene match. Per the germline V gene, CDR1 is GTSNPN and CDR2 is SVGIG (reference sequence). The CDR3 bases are TGTGCCTGGAGTGTACAGGGGCCCGCTTTCTTT. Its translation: CAWSVQGPAFF.

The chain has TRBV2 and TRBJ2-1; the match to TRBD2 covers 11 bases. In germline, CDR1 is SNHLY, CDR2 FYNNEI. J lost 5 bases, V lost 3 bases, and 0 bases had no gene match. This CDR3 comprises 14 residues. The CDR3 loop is CASSETSGDNEQFF. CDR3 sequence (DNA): TGTGCCAGCAGTGAGACTAGCGGGGACAATGAGCAGTTCTTC.

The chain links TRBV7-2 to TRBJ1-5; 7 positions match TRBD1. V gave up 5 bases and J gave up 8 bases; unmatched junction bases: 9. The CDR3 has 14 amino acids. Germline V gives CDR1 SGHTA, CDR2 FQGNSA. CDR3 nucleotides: TGTGCCAGCAGCGGCACAGGGGCTGCCGAGCCCCAGCATTTT. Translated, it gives CASSGTGAAEPQHF.

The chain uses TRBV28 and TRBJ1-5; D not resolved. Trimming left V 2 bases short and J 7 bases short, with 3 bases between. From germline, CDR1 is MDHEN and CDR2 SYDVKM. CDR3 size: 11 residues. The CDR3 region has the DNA TGTGCCAGCAGTTTAGGCCAGCCCCAGCATTTT. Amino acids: CASSLGQPQHF.

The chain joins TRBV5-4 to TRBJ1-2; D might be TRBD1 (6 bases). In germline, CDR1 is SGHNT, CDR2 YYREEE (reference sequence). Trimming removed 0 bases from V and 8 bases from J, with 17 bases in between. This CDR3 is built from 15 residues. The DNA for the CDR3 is TGTGCCAGCAGCTTGGTATCGGCGGGGGCAGGAGGCTACACCTTC. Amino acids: CASSLVSAGAGGYTF.

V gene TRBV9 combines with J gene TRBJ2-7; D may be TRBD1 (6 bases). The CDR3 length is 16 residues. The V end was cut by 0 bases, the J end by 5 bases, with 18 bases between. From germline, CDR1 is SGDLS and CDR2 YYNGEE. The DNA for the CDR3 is TGTGCCAGCAGCGTAGGACTCGGCAGGGGTATCAACGAGCAGTACTTC. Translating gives CASSVGLGRGINEQYF.

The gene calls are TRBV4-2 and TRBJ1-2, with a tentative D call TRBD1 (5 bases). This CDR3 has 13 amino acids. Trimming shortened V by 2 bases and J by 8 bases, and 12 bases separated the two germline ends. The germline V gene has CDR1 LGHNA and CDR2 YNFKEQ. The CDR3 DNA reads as TGTGCCAGCAGCCAACCTGACAGTCGGGGCTACACCTTC. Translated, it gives CASSQPDSRGYTF.

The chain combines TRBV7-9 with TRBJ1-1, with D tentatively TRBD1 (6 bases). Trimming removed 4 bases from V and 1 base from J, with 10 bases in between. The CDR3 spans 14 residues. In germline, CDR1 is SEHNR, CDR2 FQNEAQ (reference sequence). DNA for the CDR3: TGTGCCAGCAGCTCGGACAGTAGGAACACTGAAGCTTTCTTT. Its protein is CASSSDSRNTEAFF.

CDR3 region: CASSGLAQGGETQYF. In DNA, the CDR3 is TGTGCCAGCAGTGGGCTAGCGCAGGGAGGGGAGACCCAGTACTTC. The chain employs TRBV6-1 and TRBJ2-5, with 7 bases matching TRBD2. Per germline, CDR1 MNHNS and CDR2 SASEGT. The CDR3 contains 15 residues. V gave up 4 bases and J gave up 5 bases; unmatched junction bases: 10.

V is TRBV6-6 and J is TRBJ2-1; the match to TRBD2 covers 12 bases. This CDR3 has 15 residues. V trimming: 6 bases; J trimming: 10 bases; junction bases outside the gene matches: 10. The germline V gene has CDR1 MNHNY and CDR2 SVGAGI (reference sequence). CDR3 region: CASSPARLAGEEQFF. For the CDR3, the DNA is TGTGCCAGCAGCCCCGCGAGACTAGCGGGAGAAGAGCAGTTCTTC.

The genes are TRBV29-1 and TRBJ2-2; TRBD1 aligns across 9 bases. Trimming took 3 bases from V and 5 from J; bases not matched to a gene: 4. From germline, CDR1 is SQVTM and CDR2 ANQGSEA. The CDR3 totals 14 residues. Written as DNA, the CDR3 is TGCAGCGTTGATAGGGACAGGGCGACCGGGGAGCTGTTTTTT. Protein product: CSVDRDRATGELFF.

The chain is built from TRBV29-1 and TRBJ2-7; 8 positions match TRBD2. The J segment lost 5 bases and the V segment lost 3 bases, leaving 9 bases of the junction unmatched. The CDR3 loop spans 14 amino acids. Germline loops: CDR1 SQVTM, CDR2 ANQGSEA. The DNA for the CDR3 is TGCAGCGTTGACGGCGCGGGAGGCCCTGACGAGCAGTACTTC. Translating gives CSVDGAGGPDEQYF.

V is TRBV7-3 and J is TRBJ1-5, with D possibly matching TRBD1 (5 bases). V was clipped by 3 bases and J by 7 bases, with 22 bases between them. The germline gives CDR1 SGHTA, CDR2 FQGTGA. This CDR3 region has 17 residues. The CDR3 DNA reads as TGTGCCAGCAGCTTCGTCGGACCTGGGGGAGGAGGCCAGCCCCAGCATTTT. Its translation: CASSFVGPGGGGQPQHF.

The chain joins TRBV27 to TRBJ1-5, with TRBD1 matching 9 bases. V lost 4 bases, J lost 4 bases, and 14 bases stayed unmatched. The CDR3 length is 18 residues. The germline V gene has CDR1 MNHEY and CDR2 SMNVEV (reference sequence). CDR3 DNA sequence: TGTGCCAGCAGTTCCTCCCCCGGGACAGGGACACCAAATCAGCCCCAGCATTTT. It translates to CASSSSPGTGTPNQPQHF.

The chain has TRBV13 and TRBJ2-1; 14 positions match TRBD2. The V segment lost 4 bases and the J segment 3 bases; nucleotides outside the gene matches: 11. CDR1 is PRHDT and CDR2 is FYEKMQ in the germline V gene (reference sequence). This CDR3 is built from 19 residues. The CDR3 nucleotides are TGTGCCAGCAGCTCCATGAAGGGACTAGCGGGAGTGATCTACAATGAGCAGTTCTTC. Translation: CASSSMKGLAGVIYNEQFF.

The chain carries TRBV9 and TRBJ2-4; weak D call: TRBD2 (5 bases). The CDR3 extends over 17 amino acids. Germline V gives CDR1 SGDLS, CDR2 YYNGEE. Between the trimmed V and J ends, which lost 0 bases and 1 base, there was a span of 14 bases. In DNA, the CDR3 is TGTGCCAGCAGCGTAGTAAGTGAGGGCCGGGCCAAAAACATTCAGTACTTC. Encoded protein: CASSVVSEGRAKNIQYF.

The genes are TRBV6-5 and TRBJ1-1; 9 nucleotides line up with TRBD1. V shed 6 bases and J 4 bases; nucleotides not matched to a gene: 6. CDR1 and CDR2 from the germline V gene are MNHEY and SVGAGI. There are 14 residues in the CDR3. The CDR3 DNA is TGTGCCAGCAGCATGACAGGGGGTCGCACTGAAGCTTTCTTT. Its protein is CASSMTGGRTEAFF.

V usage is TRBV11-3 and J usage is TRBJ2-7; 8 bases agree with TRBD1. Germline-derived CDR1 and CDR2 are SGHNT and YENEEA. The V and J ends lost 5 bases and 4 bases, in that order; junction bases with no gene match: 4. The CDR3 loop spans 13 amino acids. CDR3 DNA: TGTGCCAGCAGCGGGAGGACAGGGTACGAGCAGTACTTC. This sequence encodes CASSGRTGYEQYF.